The next 5 T cell receptor beta chains were all read from a single sample in a study of regulatory T cells in long-lasting Graves disease. This sample's time point: newly diagnosed GD, antithyroid drugs for less than 3 months. The TCR library was made from RNA that had been extracted from PBMCs in TRIzol. Library construction for TCR beta used iRepertoire HTBI primers and Arm-PCR of CDR3 regions. From the multiplex PCR reads, TCRdb called clonotypes with MiXCR, one entry per CDR3 protein. The sample has about 210,000 distinct CDR3 sequences; roughly 18% are singletons. These records were also assigned to another study, of T cells in Graves' hyperthyroidism and ophthalmopathy.

Sequencing used peripheral blood mononuclear cells (PBMCs), obtained at new diagnosis, from a patient treated with antithyroid drugs. All receptors come from a woman aged 30 to 39 with Graves disease.

This clonotype has ten or more counts. This chain links TRBV19 with TRBJ1-1, with TRBD1 identical over 8 bases. The length of the CDR3 is 16 residues. V dropped 2 bases and J dropped 0; count of bases not matched to a gene: 5. Germline-derived CDR1 and CDR2 are LNHDA and SQIVND (reference sequence). The CDR3 DNA reads TGTGCCAGTAGTATATTTCCAGGGGGCATGAACACTGAAGCTTTCTTT. Translating it yields CASSIFPGGMNTEAFF.

This clonotype was seen at least ten times. The chain has TRBV28 and TRBJ2-1; TRBD2 matches at 13 bases. The CDR3 covers 16 residues. CDR1 MDHEN and CDR2 SYDVKM come from the germline V gene. J gave up 5 bases and V 2 bases, and 3 bases lay outside the gene matches. In DNA, the CDR3 is TGTGCCAGCAGTTTACCGGGACTAGCGGGGAACAATGAGCAGTTCTTC. It specifies CASSLPGLAGNNEQFF.

This clonotype came up many times. This chain links TRBV9 with TRBJ1-6, with a possible D match to TRBD1 (6 bases). The CDR3 consists of 17 residues. Germline CDR1 is SGDLS and CDR2 is YYNGEE. V dropped 2 bases and J dropped 8 bases, with 20 bases sitting between them. The CDR3 region has the DNA TGTGCCAGCAGCGTTAAAGGGGGGGGGGCCAAGGATTCACCCCTCCACTTT. This translates into CASSVKGGGAKDSPLHF.

This clonotype was detected many times. The rearrangement links TRBV3-1 to TRBJ1-4; a possible D gene is TRBD1 (6 bases). Germline-derived CDR1 and CDR2 are LGHDT and YNNKEL (reference sequence). The CDR3 loop spans 15 amino acids. V shed 1 base and J shed 11 bases, with 17 bases lying between them. The CDR3 loop reads CASSQGTGRGPKLFF. Here the CDR3 DNA reads TGTGCCAGCAGCCAAGGTACAGGGAGGGGCCCGAAACTGTTTTTT.

In this sample, this clonotype turned up many times. V and J are TRBV3-1 and TRBJ2-7, with TRBD1 matching 8 bases. V shed 4 bases and J 5 bases; nucleotides not matched to a gene: 7. The CDR3 contains 14 residues. From germline, CDR1 is LGHDT and CDR2 YNNKEL (reference sequence). The CDR3 sequence is CASSPWTGQDEQYF. The CDR3, as DNA: TGTGCCAGCAGCCCGTGGACAGGGCAGGACGAGCAGTACTTC.